Sequencing of this T cell receptor (beta chain) was carried out in a study of blood T cells in healthy people across ages. A second roughly 6 to 12 cycle PCR used barcoded and J-beta primers. MiXCR, applied by TCRdb to the 5' RACE reads, yields one record per CDR3 protein. The repertoire holds over 600,000 distinct CDR3 sequences, with roughly 46% as singletons. Findings of the study overall: Relative to aged donors, long-lived donors carried more naive CD4+ cells and displayed higher diversity.

Researchers isolated at least 6 million PBMCs per sample. A note on this clonotype: Antigen: not known.

CDR3 length: 13 amino acids. Looked up from germline, CDR1 is DFQATT and CDR2 is SNEGSKA (reference sequence). Losses at the gene ends were 5 bases for V and 2 bases for J; bases not matched to a gene: 3. Sample: blood. This rearrangement joins TRBV20-1 to TRBJ1-5; 7 positions agree with TRBD1. The clonotype originates from an elderly man in good health. CDR3 residues: CSALGQGNQPQHF. The CDR3 coding sequence is TGCAGTGCTCTTGGACAGGGCAATCAGCCCCAGCATTTT.